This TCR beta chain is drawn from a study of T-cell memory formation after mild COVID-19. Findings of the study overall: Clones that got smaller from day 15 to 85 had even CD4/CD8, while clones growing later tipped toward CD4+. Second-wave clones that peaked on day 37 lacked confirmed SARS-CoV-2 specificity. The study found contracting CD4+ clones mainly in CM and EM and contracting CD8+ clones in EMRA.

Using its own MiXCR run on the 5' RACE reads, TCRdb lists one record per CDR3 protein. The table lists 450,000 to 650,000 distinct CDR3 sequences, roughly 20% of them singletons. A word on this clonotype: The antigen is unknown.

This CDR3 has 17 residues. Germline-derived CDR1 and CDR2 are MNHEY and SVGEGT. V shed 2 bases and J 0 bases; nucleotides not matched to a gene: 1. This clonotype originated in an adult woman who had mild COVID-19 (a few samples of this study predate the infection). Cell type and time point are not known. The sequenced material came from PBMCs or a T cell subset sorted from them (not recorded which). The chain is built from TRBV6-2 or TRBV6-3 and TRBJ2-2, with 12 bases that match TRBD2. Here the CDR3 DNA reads TGTGCCAGCAGTTACGCTAGCGGGAGGGCGAACACCGGGGAGCTGTTTTTT. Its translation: CASSYASGRANTGELFF.